This T cell receptor beta chain was obtained from a study of blood T cells in healthy people across ages. Looked up from germline, CDR1 is SQVTM and CDR2 is ANQGSEA. The trim removed 4 bases at V and 4 bases at J, leaving 7 bases unmatched. This CDR3 spans 15 amino acids. Combining a sample-barcoded 5' primer with a J-beta primer mix, a second PCR ran for roughly 7 to 12 cycles. TCRdb reanalysed the 5' RACE reads using MiXCR and keeps one entry per CDR3 protein. In the table there are more than 1,000,000 distinct CDR3 sequences, under 30% of which are singletons. Donors gave around 10 milliliters of peripheral blood apiece. The data were also submitted as part of a second study, on T cells of mothers and their children.

The sample consisted of blood. The clonotype was recovered from a girl aged 2 to 9 in good health. The chain couples TRBV29-1 to TRBJ2-1, with TRBD1 matching 10 bases. The CDR3 reads CSVAPGQGVYNEQFF. The CDR3 bases are TGCAGCGTTGCCCCCGGACAGGGGGTTTACAATGAGCAGTTCTTC.